The subject of this entry is one TCR beta chain. The data were obtained in a study of blood T cell repertoires in COVID-19. About the study: The origin of the acute and convalescent COVID-19 samples was the United States, Italy and Spain.

The CDR3 runs to 15 residues. Germline V gene sequence: CDR1 LNHDA, CDR2 SQIVND (reference sequence). The ends lost 6 bases at V and 8 bases at J; junction bases unmatched: 11. The repertoire was sequenced with immunoSEQ multiplex PCR; TCRdb's copy has only in-frame clones and lacks some. The repertoire holds over 250,000 clones, with 80% to 90% as singletons. The sequenced material came from PBMCs or T cells enriched from blood (not recorded which). The sequence was obtained from a woman younger than 35 who had recovered from COVID-19. V is TRBV19 and J is TRBJ1-2, with 11 bases identical to TRBD1. CDR3 nucleotides: TGTGCCAGTAGGGACAGGGGGCGACGGGTAGGAGGCTACACCTTC. Protein sequence: CASRDRGRRVGGYTF.